The 14 T cell receptor beta chains below all came from one sample that was sequenced in a study of CD4+ T cells in melanoma. Here immunoSEQ multiplex PCR was the method, and the copy in TCRdb shows in-frame clones only, minus some. Of about 7,100 clones listed, roughly 51% are singletons. Sequencing input: cells from a culture (not recorded whether cultured in vitro). The source is a human donor with melanoma.

This clone was observed once. The chain recombines TRBV30 with TRBJ2-7, with 7 bases that match TRBD1. The CDR3 runs to 15 residues. The V segment lost 5 bases and the J segment 6 bases; nucleotides outside the gene matches: 16. Germline lookup yields CDR1 GTSNPN and CDR2 SVGIG (reference sequence). As DNA, the CDR3 is TGTGCCTGGTCTTACTCCGGGACAGCAAGCTCCGAGCAGTACTTC. This gives the protein CAWSYSGTASSEQYF.

The chain employs TRBV19 and TRBJ1-1; D unclear. V lost 6 bases and J 6 bases, leaving 14 bases between the germline ends. Germline assignment: CDR1 LNHDA and CDR2 SQIVND (reference sequence). There are 13 residues in the CDR3. The CDR3 sequence: CASSVDGWSEAFF. The DNA for the CDR3 is TGTGCCAGTAGCGTTGATGGCTGGTCTGAAGCTTTCTTT.

The V gene is TRBV14, the J gene TRBJ2-5, with 8 positions matching TRBD2. CDR3 size: 14 residues. Unmatched junction bases numbered 3, after V lost 1 base and J lost 5 bases. Germline V CDR1 and CDR2: SGHDN, FVKESK. CDR3 region: CASSQVRGGETQYF. In DNA, the CDR3 is TGTGCCAGCAGCCAAGTTCGCGGGGGGGAGACCCAGTACTTC.

The gene calls are TRBV11-2 and TRBJ2-7, with 7 bases that match TRBD2. The germline V gene has CDR1 SGHAT and CDR2 FQNNGV. This CDR3 is 13 amino acids long. Trimming removed 5 bases from V and 11 bases from J; junction bases left unmatched: 12. In DNA form, the CDR3 reads TGTGCCAGCAGCCCTCGAGCGGGACGTATAGAGTACTTC. Translated, it gives CASSPRAGRIEYF.

V is TRBV4-1 and J is TRBJ1-6, with TRBD1 matching 7 bases. CDR1 is MGHRA, CDR2 YSYEKL, per germline. This CDR3 is 16 amino acids long. Unmatched junction bases numbered 12, after V lost 8 bases and J lost 5 bases. The CDR3, as DNA: TGCGCCAGCCGGCCCGACAGGGCGCGGGATAATTCACCCCTCCACTTT. It encodes CASRPDRARDNSPLHF.

This clone showed up just a few times. Here the CDR3 DNA reads TGTGCCAGCAGCTTGGCCGGGGGCTGGTCCGGAAACACCATATATTTT. Translated, it gives CASSLAGGWSGNTIYF. V is TRBV5-4 and J is TRBJ1-3; TRBD1 might be the D (6 bases). Trimming left V 0 bases short and J 4 bases short, with 14 bases between. The V gene's germline CDR1 is SGHNT and CDR2 YYREEE (reference sequence). The CDR3 is made up of 16 amino acids.

The chain employs TRBV4-1 and TRBJ1-2; D call uncertain. Germline CDR1 and CDR2: MGHRA and YSYEKL. This CDR3 contains 18 residues. V was cut by 1 base and J by 1 base, with 19 bases left in between. The CDR3 DNA reads TGCGCCAGCAGCCAAGTGATCCGGAAAAGTAGACTTAACTATGGCTACACCTTC. This codes for CASSQVIRKSRLNYGYTF.

The gene calls are TRBV19 and TRBJ1-2; D may be TRBD1 (5 bases). Trimming cost V 1 base and J 4 bases, with 13 bases left between them. CDR1 LNHDA and CDR2 SQIVND come from the germline V gene (reference sequence). The CDR3 sequence is 15 residues long. CDR3 sequence reads: CASSIGDRRGYGYTF. The CDR3 DNA reads TGTGCCAGTAGTATAGGGGACCGGCGAGGCTATGGCTACACCTTC.

CDR3 sequence reads: CASSLGGFETQYF. The CDR3 DNA reads TGTGCCAGCAGCTTAGGAGGGTTTGAGACCCAGTACTTC. This chain connects TRBV11-2 to TRBJ2-5; possible D gene TRBD2, 5 bases. The CDR3 runs 13 residues. Looked up from germline, CDR1 is SGHAT and CDR2 is FQNNGV. V was shortened by 1 base and J by 5 bases, with 8 bases between the two germline ends.

The gene calls are TRBV6-5 and TRBJ1-5, with 10 bases aligning to TRBD1. The J segment lost 4 bases and the V segment lost 5 bases, leaving 5 bases of the junction unmatched. The CDR3 length is 15 residues. The germline gives CDR1 MNHEY, CDR2 SVGAGI. CDR3 sequence (DNA): TGTGCCAGCAGTACGGGACAGGGGTATAATCAGCCCCAGCATTTT. Translating gives CASSTGQGYNQPQHF.

The chain combines TRBV6-5 with TRBJ1-1; D possibly corresponds to TRBD1 (5 bases). The CDR3 spans 14 residues. From germline, CDR1 is MNHEY and CDR2 SVGAGI. V lost 5 bases, J lost 1 base, and 11 bases lay in between. The CDR3 spells CASSETEANTEAFF. DNA for the CDR3: TGTGCCAGCAGTGAGACAGAGGCGAACACTGAAGCTTTCTTT.

CDR3 nucleotides: TGTGCCAGCAGCTTCAGTATCGGCAACACTGAAGCTTTCTTT. Translating gives CASSFSIGNTEAFF. The rearrangement uses TRBV7-8 and TRBJ1-1; D remains unclear. Germline CDR1 reads SGHVS; CDR2 reads FQNEAQ. V was clipped by 3 bases and J by 2 bases, with 10 bases between them. The CDR3 runs 14 residues.

The chain recombines TRBV30 with TRBJ1-1; the match to TRBD1 covers 8 bases. The CDR3 runs 13 residues. V shed 5 bases and J 4 bases; nucleotides not matched to a gene: 6. Germline CDR1 is GTSNPN and CDR2 is SVGIG (reference sequence). The CDR3 loop reads CAWGKQGGTEAFF. The CDR3 region has the DNA TGTGCCTGGGGAAAACAGGGGGGCACTGAAGCTTTCTTT.

In its sample, this clone ranks as medium-sized. This chain connects TRBV7-2 to TRBJ2-2; D unclear. There are 15 residues in the CDR3. Germline CDR1 SGHTA, CDR2 FQGNSA. V lost 3 bases and J 3 bases, leaving 11 bases between the germline ends. CDR3 amino acids: CASSFKGRDTGELFF. In DNA, the CDR3 is TGTGCCAGCAGCTTCAAGGGAAGGGACACCGGGGAGCTGTTTTTT.